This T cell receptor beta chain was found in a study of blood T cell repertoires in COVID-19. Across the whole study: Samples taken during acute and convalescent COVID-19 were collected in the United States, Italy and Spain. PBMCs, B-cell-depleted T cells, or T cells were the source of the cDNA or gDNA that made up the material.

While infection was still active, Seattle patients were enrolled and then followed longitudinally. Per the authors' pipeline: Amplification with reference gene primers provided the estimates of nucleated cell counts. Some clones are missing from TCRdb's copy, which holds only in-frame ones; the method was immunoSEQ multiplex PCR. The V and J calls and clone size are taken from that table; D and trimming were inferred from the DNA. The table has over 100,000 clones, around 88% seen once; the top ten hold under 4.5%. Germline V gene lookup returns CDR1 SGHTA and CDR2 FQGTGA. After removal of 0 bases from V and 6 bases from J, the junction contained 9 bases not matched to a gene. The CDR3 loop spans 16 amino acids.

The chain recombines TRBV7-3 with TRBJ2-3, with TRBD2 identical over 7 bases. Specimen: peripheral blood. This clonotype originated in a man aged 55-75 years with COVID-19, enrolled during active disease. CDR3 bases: TGTGCCAGCAGCTTAACGAGAACTAGCGTGTCGGATACGCAGTATTTT. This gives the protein CASSLTRTSVSDTQYF.